This T cell receptor beta chain was identified in a study of T cells in Graves' hyperthyroidism and ophthalmopathy. Regarding the study as a whole: Expanded thyroid clonotypes (above 0.001) were mostly also found in blood. Ophthalmopathy and stable hyperthyroidism were separated by a 13 V-J model.

Amplification of TCR beta CDR3 regions was performed using RNA transcripts as template. HTBI primers were employed in a first-round RT-PCR of the TCR CDR3. A single record per CDR3 protein comes from TCRdb applying MiXCR to the multiplex PCR reads. The data contain roughly 700,000 distinct CDR3 sequences, under 45% of them singletons. This clonotype has a count of ten or more. What it binds is unknown. Material for sequencing was blood. This receptor was taken from a woman in her forties with Graves' hyperthyroidism.

The CDR3, as DNA: TGTGCCATCAGGGGGGGTTTGTACACTGAAGCTTTCTTT. Amino acid sequence: CAIRGGLYTEAFF. This chain joins TRBV10-3 and TRBJ1-1; a possible D gene is TRBD1 (5 bases). Germline CDR1 reads ENHRY; CDR2 reads SYGVKD. V gave up 6 bases and J gave up 3 bases, with 11 bases separating them. There are 13 residues in the CDR3.